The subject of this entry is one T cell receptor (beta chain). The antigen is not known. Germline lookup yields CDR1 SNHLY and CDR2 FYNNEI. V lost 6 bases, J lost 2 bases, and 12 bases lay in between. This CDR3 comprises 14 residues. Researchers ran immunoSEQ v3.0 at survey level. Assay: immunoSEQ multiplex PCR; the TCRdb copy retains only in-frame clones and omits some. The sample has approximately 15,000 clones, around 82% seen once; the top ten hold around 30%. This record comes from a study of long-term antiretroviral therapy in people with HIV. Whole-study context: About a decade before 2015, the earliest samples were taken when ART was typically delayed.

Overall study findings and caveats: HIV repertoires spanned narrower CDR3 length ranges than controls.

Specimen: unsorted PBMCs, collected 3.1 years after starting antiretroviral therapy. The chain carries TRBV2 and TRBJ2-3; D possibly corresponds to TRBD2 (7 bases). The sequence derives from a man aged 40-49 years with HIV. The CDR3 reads CASRRGPTTDTQYF. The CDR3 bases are TGTGCCAGCAGGCGGGGGCCCACCACAGATACGCAGTATTTT. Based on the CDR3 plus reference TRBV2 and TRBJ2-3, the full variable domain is EPEVTQTPSHQVTQMGQEVILRCVPISNHLYFYWYRQILGQKVEFLVSFYNNEISEKSEIFDDQFSVERPDGSNFTLKIRSTKLEDSAMYFCASRRGPTTDTQYFGPGTRLTVL.